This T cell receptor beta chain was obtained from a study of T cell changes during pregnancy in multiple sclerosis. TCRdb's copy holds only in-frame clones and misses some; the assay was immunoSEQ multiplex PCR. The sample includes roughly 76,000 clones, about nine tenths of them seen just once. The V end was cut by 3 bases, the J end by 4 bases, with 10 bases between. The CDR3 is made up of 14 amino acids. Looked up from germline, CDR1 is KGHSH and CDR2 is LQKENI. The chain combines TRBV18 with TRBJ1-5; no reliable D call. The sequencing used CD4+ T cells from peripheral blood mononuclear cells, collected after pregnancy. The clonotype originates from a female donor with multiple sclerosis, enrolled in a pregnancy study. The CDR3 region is CASSPGEGNQPQHF. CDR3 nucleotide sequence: TGTGCCAGCTCACCCGGGGAGGGAAATCAGCCCCAGCATTTT.